The present T cell receptor beta chain was sequenced within a study of T cell changes during pregnancy in multiple sclerosis. Trimming cost V 2 bases and J 2 bases; bases outside gene matches: 6. Germline V lookup: CDR1 SGHTA, CDR2 FQGTGA. The CDR3 runs 17 residues. The protocol was immunoSEQ multiplex PCR, while the TCRdb copy is restricted to in-frame clones and leaves out a portion. The sample lists 75,000 to 95,000 clones, roughly 90% seen once, with around 0.93% in the top ten. This TCR came from a female donor with multiple sclerosis, enrolled in a pregnancy study. The chain uses TRBV7-3 and TRBJ2-6; TRBD2 agrees at 7 bases. The material sequenced was peripheral blood, taken before pregnancy. CDR3 coding DNA: TGTGCCAGCAGCTTAGGCGGGAGCGCCGCTGGGGCCAACGTCCTGACTTTC. Its translation is CASSLGGSAAGANVLTF. Full variable domain (missing parts from reference TRBV7-3 and TRBJ2-6): GAGVSQTPSNKVTEKGKYVELRCDPISGHTALYWYRQSLGQGPEFLIYFQGTGAADDSGLPNDRFFAVRPEGSVSTLKIQRTERGDSAVYLCASSLGGSAAGANVLTFGAGSRLTVL.